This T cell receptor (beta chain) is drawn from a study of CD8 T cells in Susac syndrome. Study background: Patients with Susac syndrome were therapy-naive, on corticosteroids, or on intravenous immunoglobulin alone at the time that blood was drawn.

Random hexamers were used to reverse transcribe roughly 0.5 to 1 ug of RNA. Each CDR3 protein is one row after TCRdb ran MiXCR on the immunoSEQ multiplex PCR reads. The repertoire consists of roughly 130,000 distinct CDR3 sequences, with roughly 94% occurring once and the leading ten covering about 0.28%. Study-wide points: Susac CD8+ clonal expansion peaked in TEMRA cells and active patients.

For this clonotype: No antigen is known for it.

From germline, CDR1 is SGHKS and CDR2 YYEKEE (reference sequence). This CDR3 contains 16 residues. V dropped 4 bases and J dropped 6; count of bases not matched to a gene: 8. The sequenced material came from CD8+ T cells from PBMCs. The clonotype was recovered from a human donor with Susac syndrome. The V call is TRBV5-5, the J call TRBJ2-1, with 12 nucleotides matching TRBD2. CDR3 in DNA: TGTGCCAGCAGCCTTCGACTAGCGGGGGATTTCAATGAGCAGTTCTTC. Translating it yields CASSLRLAGDFNEQFF. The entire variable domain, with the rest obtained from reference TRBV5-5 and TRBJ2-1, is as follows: DAGVTQSPTHLIKTRGQQVTLRCSPISGHKSVSWYQQVLGQGPQFIFQYYEKEERGRGNFPDRFSARQFPNYSSELNVNALLLGDSALYLCASSLRLAGDFNEQFFGPGTRLTVL.